Shown below are 10 T cell receptor beta chains from a single sample sequenced in a study of blood T cell repertoires in COVID-19. Assay: immunoSEQ multiplex PCR; the TCRdb copy retains only in-frame clones and omits some. In the table there are tens of thousands of clones, 65% to 85% of which are singletons. The specimen sequenced was peripheral blood. These receptors all come from a man between 65 and 80 years old with active or convalescent COVID-19.

With regard to this clone: Other nucleotide sequences from this sample produce the same CDR3. V usage is TRBV7-2 and J usage is TRBJ1-2; possible D gene TRBD1, 5 bases. The CDR3 sequence is 14 residues long. Trimming took 3 bases from V and 2 from J, leaving 10 bases between them. Germline CDR1 reads SGHTA; CDR2 reads FQGNSA. The DNA for the CDR3 is TGTGCCAGCAGCTTGGGCCAGGGAAACTATGGCTACACCTTC. It is translated as CASSLGQGNYGYTF.

The chain uses TRBV28 and TRBJ2-5; 8 nucleotides align to TRBD1. CDR1 is MDHEN, CDR2 SYDVKM, per germline. Germline trimming cut 2 bases from V and 4 bases from J; bases unmatched to any gene: 3. The CDR3 sequence is 14 residues long. CDR3 sequence reads: CASSLQGAGETQYF. CDR3 bases: TGTGCCAGCAGTTTACAGGGGGCAGGAGAGACCCAGTACTTC.

The rearrangement joins TRBV19 to TRBJ2-2; D is possibly TRBD2 (5 bases). CDR1 is LNHDA and CDR2 is SQIVND in the germline V gene (reference sequence). V lost 3 bases to trimming and J lost 12 bases, with 23 bases between them. The CDR3 is 16 amino acids. CDR3 residues: CASSIIIGDLDAKLFF. The CDR3 bases are TGTGCCAGTAGTATTATAATCGGGGATTTGGACGCCAAGCTGTTTTTT.

The J gene is TRBJ1-2, the V gene TRBV28, with D maybe TRBD1 (5 bases). Germline V lookup: CDR1 MDHEN, CDR2 SYDVKM. The germline V and J ends were trimmed by 2 bases and 7 bases, with 11 bases remaining between them. The CDR3 spans 13 residues. The CDR3 nucleotides read TGTGCCAGCAGTTTAGGACAAGTCCGTGGCTACACCTTC. It yields the protein CASSLGQVRGYTF.

The J gene is TRBJ2-5, the V gene TRBV5-1; D remains ambiguous. The germline V gene encodes CDR1 SGHRS and CDR2 YFSETQ. CDR3 length equals 15 residues. The V end lost 0 bases, the J end lost 1 base, and 10 bases lay between the germline ends. DNA of the CDR3: TGCGCCAGCAGCTTGGCCGGCCGACTCCAAGAGACCCAGTACTTC. Translating gives CASSLAGRLQETQYF.

The chain carries TRBV7-9 and TRBJ2-1; D remains ambiguous. Germline V gene lookup returns CDR1 SEHNR and CDR2 FQNEAQ (reference sequence). The CDR3 is 13 residues long. V lost 10 bases to trimming and J lost 8 bases, with 18 bases between them. CDR3 in DNA: TGTGCCATCGCCCCCTCGGGTAGCCATGAGCAGTTCTTC. This encodes CAIAPSGSHEQFF.

This clone has just a few counts. V usage is TRBV18 and J usage is TRBJ2-2, with D tentatively TRBD1 (6 bases). Trimming took off 3 bases at V and 5 bases at J, with 16 bases between the two ends. From germline, CDR1 is KGHSH and CDR2 LQKENI. The CDR3 loop spans 16 amino acids. The CDR3 sequence: CASSPVTPTGTGELFF. For the CDR3, the DNA is TGTGCCAGCTCACCGGTGACCCCGACAGGAACCGGGGAGCTGTTTTTT.

The rearrangement uses TRBV18 and TRBJ1-3; possible D gene TRBD1, 5 bases. Trimming pared 4 bases from V and 8 bases from J, leaving 12 bases between. Germline V CDR1 and CDR2: KGHSH, LQKENI. This CDR3 spans 13 amino acids. CDR3 sequence (DNA): TGTGCCAGCTCACTATCACAGGAAGACACCATATATTTT. Residues: CASSLSQEDTIYF.

This chain links TRBV30 with TRBJ1-5; possibly TRBD1 for D (6 bases). This CDR3 has 13 amino acids. Germline V gives CDR1 GTSNPN, CDR2 SVGIG (reference sequence). V lost 3 bases to trimming and J lost 10 bases, with 16 bases between them. The CDR3 here is CAWSRGLQGPQHF. The CDR3 DNA follows: TGTGCCTGGAGCAGGGGCCTACAAGGACCCCAGCATTTT.

The CDR3 DNA follows: TGTGCCAGCAGCTTGGCGGGCAGGGTAAGGAATGAGCAGTTCTTC. As protein: CASSLAGRVRNEQFF. V is TRBV5-4 and J is TRBJ2-1; weak D call: TRBD1 (5 bases). The CDR3 is 15 amino acids. V gave up 0 bases and J gave up 7 bases, with 14 bases separating them. The germline V gene has CDR1 SGHNT and CDR2 YYREEE (reference sequence).